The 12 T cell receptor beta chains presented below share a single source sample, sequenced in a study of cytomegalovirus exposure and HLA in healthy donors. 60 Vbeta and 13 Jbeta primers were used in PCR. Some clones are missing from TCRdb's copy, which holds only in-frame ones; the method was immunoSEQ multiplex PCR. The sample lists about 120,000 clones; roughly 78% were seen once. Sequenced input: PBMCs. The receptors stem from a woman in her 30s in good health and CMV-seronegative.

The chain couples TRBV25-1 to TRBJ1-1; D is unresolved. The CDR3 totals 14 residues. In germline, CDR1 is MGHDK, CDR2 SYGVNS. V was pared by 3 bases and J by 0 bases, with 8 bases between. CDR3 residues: CASSEIAMNTEAFF. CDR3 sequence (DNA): TGTGCCAGCAGTGAGATAGCGATGAACACTGAAGCTTTCTTT. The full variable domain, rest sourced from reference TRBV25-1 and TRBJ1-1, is EADIYQTPRYLVIGTGKKITLECSQTMGHDKMYWYQQDPGMELHLIHYSYGVNSTEKGDLSSESTVSRIRTEHFPLTLESARPSHTSQYLCASSEIAMNTEAFFGQGTRLTVV.

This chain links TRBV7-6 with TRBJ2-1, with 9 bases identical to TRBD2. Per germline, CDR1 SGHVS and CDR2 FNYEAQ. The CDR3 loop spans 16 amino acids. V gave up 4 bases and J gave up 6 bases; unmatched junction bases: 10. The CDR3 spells CASSSAPGLALNEQFF. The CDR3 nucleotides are TGTGCCAGCAGCTCTGCGCCGGGACTAGCTCTCAATGAGCAGTTCTTC. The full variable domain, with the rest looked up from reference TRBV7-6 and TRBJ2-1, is GAGVSQSPRYKVTKRGQDVALRCDPISGHVSLYWYRQALGQGPEFLTYFNYEAQQDKSGLPNDRFSAERPEGSISTLTIQRTEQRDSAMYRCASSSAPGLALNEQFFGPGTRLTVL.

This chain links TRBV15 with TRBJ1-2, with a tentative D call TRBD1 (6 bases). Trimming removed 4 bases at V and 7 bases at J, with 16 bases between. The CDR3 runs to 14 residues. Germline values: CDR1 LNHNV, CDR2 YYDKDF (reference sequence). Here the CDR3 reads CATSTLTPGAGYTF. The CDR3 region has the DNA TGTGCCACCAGCACACTCACACCAGGGGCTGGCTACACCTTC.

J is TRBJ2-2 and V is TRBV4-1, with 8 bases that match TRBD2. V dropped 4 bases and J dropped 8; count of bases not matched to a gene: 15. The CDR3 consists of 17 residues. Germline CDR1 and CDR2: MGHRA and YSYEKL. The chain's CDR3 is CASSLPYGSGSPGELFF. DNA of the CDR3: TGCGCCAGCAGCCTACCCTACGGGAGCGGGAGTCCTGGGGAGCTGTTTTTT.

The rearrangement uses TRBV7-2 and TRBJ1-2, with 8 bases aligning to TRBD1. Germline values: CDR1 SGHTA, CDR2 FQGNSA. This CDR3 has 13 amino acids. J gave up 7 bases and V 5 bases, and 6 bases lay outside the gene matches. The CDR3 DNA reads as TGTGCCAGCAGCCACTCCACAGGGGGTGGCTACACCTTC. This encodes CASSHSTGGGYTF.

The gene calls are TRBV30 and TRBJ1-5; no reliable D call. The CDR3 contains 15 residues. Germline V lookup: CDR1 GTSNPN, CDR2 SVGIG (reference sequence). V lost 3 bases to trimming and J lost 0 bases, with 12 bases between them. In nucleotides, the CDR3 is TGTGCCTGGAGGGGCGGACTGGATAGCAATCAGCCCCAGCATTTT. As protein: CAWRGGLDSNQPQHF.

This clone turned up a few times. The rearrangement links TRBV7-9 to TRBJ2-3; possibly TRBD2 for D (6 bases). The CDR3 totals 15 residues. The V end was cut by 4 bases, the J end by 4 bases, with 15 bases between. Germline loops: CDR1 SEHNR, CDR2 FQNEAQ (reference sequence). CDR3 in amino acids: CASSSGLNSPDTQYF. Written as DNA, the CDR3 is TGTGCCAGCAGCTCAGGACTAAACTCCCCAGATACGCAGTATTTT.

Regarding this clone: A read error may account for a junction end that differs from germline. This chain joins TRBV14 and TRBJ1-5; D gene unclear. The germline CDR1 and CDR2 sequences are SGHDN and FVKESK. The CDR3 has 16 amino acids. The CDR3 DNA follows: TGTGCCAGCAGCCAAGTACAAGTTAGGAGCAATCAACCCCAGCATTTT. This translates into CASSQVQVRSNQPQHF. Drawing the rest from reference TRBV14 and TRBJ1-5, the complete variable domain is EAGVTQFPSHSVIEKGQTVTLRCDPISGHDNLYWYRRVMGKEIKFLLHFVKESKQDESGMPNNRFLAERTGGTYSTLKVQPAELEDSGVYFCASSQVQVRSNQPQHFGDGTRLSIL.

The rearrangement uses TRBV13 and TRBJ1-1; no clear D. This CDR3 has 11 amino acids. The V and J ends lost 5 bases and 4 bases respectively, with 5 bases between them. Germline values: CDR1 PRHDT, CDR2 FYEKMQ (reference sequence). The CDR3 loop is CASSLTTEAFF. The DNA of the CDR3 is TGTGCCAGCAGCCTAACCACTGAAGCTTTCTTT.

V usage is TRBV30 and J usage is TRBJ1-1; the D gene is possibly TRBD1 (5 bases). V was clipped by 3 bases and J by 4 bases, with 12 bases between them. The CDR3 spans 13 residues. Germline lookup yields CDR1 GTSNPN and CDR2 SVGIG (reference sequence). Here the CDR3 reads CAWRYQGSTEAFF. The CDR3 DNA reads TGTGCCTGGAGATATCAGGGATCCACTGAAGCTTTCTTT. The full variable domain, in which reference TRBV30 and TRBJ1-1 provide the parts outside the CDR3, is SQTIHQWPATLVQPVGSPLSLECTVEGTSNPNLYWYRQAAGRGLQLLFYSVGIGQISSEVPQNLSASRPQDRQFILSSKKLLLSDSGFYLCAWRYQGSTEAFFGQGTRLTVV.

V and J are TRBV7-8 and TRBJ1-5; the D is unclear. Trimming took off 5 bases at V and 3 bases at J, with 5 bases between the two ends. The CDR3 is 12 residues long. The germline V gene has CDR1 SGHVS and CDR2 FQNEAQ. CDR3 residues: CASSPSNQPQHF. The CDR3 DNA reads TGTGCCAGCAGCCCATCCAATCAGCCCCAGCATTTT.

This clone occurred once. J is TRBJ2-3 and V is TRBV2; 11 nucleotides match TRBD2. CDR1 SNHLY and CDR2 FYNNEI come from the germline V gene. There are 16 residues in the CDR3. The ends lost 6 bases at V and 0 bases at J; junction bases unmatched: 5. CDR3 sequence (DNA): TGTGCCAGCAGGCGACTAGCGGGACTTAGCACAGATACGCAGTATTTT. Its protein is CASRRLAGLSTDTQYF.